The rows below give T cell receptor beta chains drawn from one sample of a study of shared clonotypes between healthy human individuals. TCRdb's copy holds only in-frame clones and misses some; the assay was immunoSEQ multiplex PCR. This sample has millions of clones, with about 93% found just once. What was sequenced was naive CD8+ T cells from PBMCs. These TCRs come from a man in his late teens or twenties in good health. Some clones in this sample may be carry-over from other donors' samples. Both conserved end residues are trimmed from each CDR3. D genes are given only for firm matches.

v_gene	j_gene	d_gene	CDR3aa
TRBV6-1	TRBJ2-7	NA	ASSEQVLYEQY
TRBV9	TRBJ2-2	NA	ASSQGNRDTGELF
TRBV14	TRBJ2-2	NA	ASSQDRVLANTGELF
TRBV10-3	TRBJ1-2	NA	AIRTWDSPGDGYT
TRBV5-1	TRBJ2-2	TRBD2	ASSRTSGRTGELF
TRBV14	TRBJ1-5	NA	ASSQLAGSKDQPQH
TRBV6-5	TRBJ2-7	NA	ASRAQDTYSYEQY
TRBV4-1	TRBJ2-5	NA	ASSLPTEQETQY
TRBV10-3	TRBJ1-5	TRBD1	AISRQGRSQPQH
TRBV11-2	TRBJ2-3	NA	ASSSLTDTQY
TRBV10-1	TRBJ2-3	NA	ASSVGSGRSTDTQY
TRBV7-2	TRBJ2-7	NA	ASSLAGEQY
TRBV9	TRBJ1-2	NA	ASSEGRRATLDGYT
TRBV11-3	TRBJ2-1	NA	ASSPRTGASNEQF
TRBV28	TRBJ1-5	NA	ASSLGREGNQPQH
TRBV7-2	TRBJ1-4	NA	ASSSGLRATNEKLF
TRBV28	TRBJ1-1	NA	ASRSVEGPNTEAF
TRBV7-9	TRBJ2-3	NA	ASSFGTDTQY
TRBV29-1	TRBJ1-2	NA	SVVLPTVRGYT